A selection of T cell receptor beta chains follows, all from one sample in a study of T cells in Graves' hyperthyroidism and ophthalmopathy. TCRdb re-analysed the multiplex PCR reads in MiXCR, keeping a single row per CDR3 protein. This sample has roughly 380,000 distinct CDR3 sequences, with approximately 12% found just once. The material sequenced was blood. Receptors originate from a man in his thirties or forties with Graves' hyperthyroidism that later progressed to Graves' ophthalmopathy. Both conserved end residues are part of each CDR3. The D gene is left open where the match is weak. Where a row states a size, it is once, few, many or the class of an expanded clone; other rows omit it.

d_gene | j_gene | abundance | v_gene | CDR3nt | CDR3aa
NA | TRBJ2-5 | few | TRBV4-1 | TGCGCCAGCAGCCGGTTGGTGGGCGGCGTCCCACTACAATTCGAGACCCAGTACTTC | CASSRLVGGVPLQFETQYF
NA | TRBJ2-5 | NA | TRBV7-3 | TGTGCCAGCAGCTTAAATGGCCGGGAGACCCAGTACTTC | CASSLNGRETQYF
TRBD1 | TRBJ2-1 | many | TRBV3-1 | TGTGCCAGCAGCCTTCTTTTAGGGGGCAGAGAGCAGTTCTTC | CASSLLLGGREQFF
NA | TRBJ2-2 | many | TRBV5-1 | TGCGCCAGCAGCGATCGGGGGAACACCGGGGAGCTGTTTTTT | CASSDRGNTGELFF
TRBD1 | TRBJ1-6 | few | TRBV30 | TGTGCCTGGGACAGGGTAGAAAATTCACCCCTCCACTTT | CAWDRVENSPLHF
TRBD2 | TRBJ2-3 | few | TRBV3-1 | TGTGCCAGCAGCGGTCTACCGGGACTAGCGGGGCCAGATACGCAGTATTTT | CASSGLPGLAGPDTQYF
NA | TRBJ2-2 | few | TRBV7-3 | TGTGCCAGCAGCTTACTCGGGGGGCGCAGCGGGGAGCTGTTTTTT | CASSLLGGRSGELFF
TRBD1 | TRBJ1-6 | NA | TRBV6-1 | TGTGCCAGCAGTGGAGACGGACAGGGTAATTCACCCCTCCACTTT | CASSGDGQGNSPLHF
NA | TRBJ1-2 | many | TRBV5-1 | TGCGCCAGCAGCTTGGGAACGATCTACACCTTC | CASSLGTIYTF
NA | TRBJ1-5 | NA | TRBV19 | TGTGCCAGTAGTATTGGGCAGGGAATTCGCAATCAGCCCCAGCATTTT | CASSIGQGIRNQPQHF
TRBD2 | TRBJ2-1 | many | TRBV7-2 | TGTGCCAGCAGCTCCTTTCCCCGGGGGGCCTACAATGAGCAGTTCTTC | CASSSFPRGAYNEQFF
NA | TRBJ1-6 | many | TRBV11-3 | TGTGCCAGCAGCTCGTCCAGGGTGGGAAATTCACCCCTCCACTTT | CASSSSRVGNSPLHF
TRBD2 | TRBJ2-5 | many | TRBV28 | TGTGCCAGCAGTCTCGGGACTAGCGGGGGGGCCTATTTTCTAGAGACCCAGTACTTC | CASSLGTSGGAYFLETQYF
TRBD1 | TRBJ2-7 | few | TRBV7-8 | TGTGCCAGCAGCCCCGGGACAGGGAACATCTACGAGCAGTACTTC | CASSPGTGNIYEQYF
NA | TRBJ2-1 | few | TRBV4-1 | TGCGCCAGCACCTCCCCCAGGGACTACAATGAGCAGTTCTTC | CASTSPRDYNEQFF
NA | TRBJ2-4 | many | TRBV6-1 | TGTGCCAGCACCCCCTCGACCTTAGCCAAAAACATTCAGTACTTC | CASTPSTLAKNIQYF
TRBD1 | TRBJ2-7 | few | TRBV5-8 | TGTGCCAGCAGCTTTGGGACAGGGGGCTTAGGAAACGAGCAGTACTTC | CASSFGTGGLGNEQYF
NA | TRBJ1-4 | many | TRBV2 | TGTGCCAGCAGTGAAACTAGGGCCTTTAATGAAAAACTGTTTTTT | CASSETRAFNEKLFF
TRBD1 | TRBJ1-2 | NA | TRBV14 | TGTGCCAGCAGCCAAGTACAGGGGATCAGTGGCTACACCTTC | CASSQVQGISGYTF
NA | TRBJ2-7 | NA | TRBV7-8 | TGTGCCAGCAGCCCAGTGGGGGGCCCTGGCTACGAGCAGTACTTC | CASSPVGGPGYEQYF
NA | TRBJ1-5 | many | TRBV11-2 | TGTGCCAGCAGCCCCACTTGGGGTCGCAATCAGCCCCAGCATTTT | CASSPTWGRNQPQHF
NA | TRBJ2-7 | few | TRBV10-3 | TGTGCCATCAGTGAGAATATATATCAAGGTCGACACACTGTCGAGCAGTACTTC | CAISENIYQGRHTVEQYF